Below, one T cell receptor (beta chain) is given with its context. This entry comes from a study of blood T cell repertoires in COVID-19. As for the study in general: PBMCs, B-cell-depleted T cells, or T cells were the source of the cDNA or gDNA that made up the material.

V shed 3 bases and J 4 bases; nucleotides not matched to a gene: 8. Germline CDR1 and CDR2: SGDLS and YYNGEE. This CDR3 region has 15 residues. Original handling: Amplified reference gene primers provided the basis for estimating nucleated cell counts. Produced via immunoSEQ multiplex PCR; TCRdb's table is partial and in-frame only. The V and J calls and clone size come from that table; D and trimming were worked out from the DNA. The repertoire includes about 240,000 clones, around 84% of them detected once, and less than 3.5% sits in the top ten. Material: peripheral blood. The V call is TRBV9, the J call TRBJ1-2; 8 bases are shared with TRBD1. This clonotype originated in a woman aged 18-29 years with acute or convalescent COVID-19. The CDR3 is CASSATGDVLYGYTF. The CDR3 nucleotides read TGTGCCAGCAGCGCGACAGGGGATGTCCTCTATGGCTACACCTTC.